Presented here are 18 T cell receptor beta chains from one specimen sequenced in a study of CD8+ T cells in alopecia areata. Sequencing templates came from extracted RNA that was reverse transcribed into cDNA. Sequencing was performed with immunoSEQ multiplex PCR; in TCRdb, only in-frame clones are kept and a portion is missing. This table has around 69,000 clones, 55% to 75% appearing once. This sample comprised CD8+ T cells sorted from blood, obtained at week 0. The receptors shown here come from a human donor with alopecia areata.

The CDR3 sequence is CASSRGDTEAFF. The CDR3 DNA follows: TGCGCCAGCAGTAGGGGAGACACTGAAGCTTTCTTT. The J gene is TRBJ1-1, the V gene TRBV5-1; a possible D gene is TRBD1 (5 bases). Between the trimmed V and J ends, which lost 5 bases and 3 bases, there was a span of 8 bases. The germline CDR1 and CDR2 sequences are SGHRS and YFSETQ. This CDR3 comprises 12 residues.

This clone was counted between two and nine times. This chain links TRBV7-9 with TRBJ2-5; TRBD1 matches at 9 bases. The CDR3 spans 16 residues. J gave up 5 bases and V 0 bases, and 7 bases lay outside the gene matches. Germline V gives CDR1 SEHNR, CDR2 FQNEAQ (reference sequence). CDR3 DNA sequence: TGTGCCAGCAGCTTAGCGGAACAGGGGGCGCAGGAGACCCAGTACTTC. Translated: CASSLAEQGAQETQYF.

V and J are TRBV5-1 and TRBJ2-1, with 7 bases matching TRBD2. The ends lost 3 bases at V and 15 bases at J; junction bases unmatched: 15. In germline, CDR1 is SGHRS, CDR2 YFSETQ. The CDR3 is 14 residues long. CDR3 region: CASSWFLRTSIRFF. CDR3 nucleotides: TGCGCCAGCAGCTGGTTCTTAAGGACTAGTATTCGGTTCTTC. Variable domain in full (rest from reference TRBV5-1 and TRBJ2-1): KAGVTQTPRYLIKTRGQQVTLSCSPISGHRSVSWYQQTPGQGLQFLFEYFSETQRNKGNFPGRFSGRQFSNSRSEMNVSTLELGDSALYLCASSWFLRTSIRFFGPGTRLTVL.

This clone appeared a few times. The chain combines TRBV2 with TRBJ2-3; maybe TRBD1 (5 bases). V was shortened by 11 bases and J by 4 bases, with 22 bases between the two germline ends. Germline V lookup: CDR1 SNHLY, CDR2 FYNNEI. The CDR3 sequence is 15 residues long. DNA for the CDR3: TGTGCCTCCTCGGGCGAGACAGCGTTCCCAGATACGCAGTATTTT. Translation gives CASSGETAFPDTQYF.

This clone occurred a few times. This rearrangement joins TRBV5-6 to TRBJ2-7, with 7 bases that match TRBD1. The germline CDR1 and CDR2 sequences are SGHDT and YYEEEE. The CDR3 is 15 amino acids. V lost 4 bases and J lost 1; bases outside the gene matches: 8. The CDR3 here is CASSTPGQESYEQYF. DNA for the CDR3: TGTGCCAGCAGCACCCCCGGACAGGAATCCTACGAGCAGTACTTC.

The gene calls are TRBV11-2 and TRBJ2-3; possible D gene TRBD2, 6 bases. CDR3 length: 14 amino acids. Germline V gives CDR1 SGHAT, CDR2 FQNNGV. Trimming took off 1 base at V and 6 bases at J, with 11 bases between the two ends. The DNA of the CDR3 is TGTGCCAGCAGCTTAGGTTCAGGGAGGGATACGCAGTATTTT. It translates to CASSLGSGRDTQYF.

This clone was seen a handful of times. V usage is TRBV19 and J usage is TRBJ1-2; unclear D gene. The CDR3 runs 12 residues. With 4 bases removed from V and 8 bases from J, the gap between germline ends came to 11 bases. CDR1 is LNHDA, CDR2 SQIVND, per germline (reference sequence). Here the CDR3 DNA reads TGTGCCAGTAGTACCGGTCTCCTGGGCTACACCTTC. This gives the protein CASSTGLLGYTF.

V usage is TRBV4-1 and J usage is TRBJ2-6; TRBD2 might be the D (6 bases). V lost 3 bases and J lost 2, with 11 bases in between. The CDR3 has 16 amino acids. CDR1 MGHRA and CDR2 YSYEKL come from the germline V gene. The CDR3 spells CASSHQASAGANVLTF. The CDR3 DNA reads TGCGCCAGCAGCCACCAAGCTAGCGCTGGGGCCAACGTCCTGACTTTC.

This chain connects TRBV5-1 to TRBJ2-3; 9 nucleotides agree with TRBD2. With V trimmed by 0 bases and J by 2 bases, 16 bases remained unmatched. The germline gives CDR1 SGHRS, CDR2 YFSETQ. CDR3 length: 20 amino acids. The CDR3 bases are TGCGCCAGCAGCTTGGTGGTTAGCGGGAGTTCCGATGGATTCACAGATACGCAGTATTTT. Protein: CASSLVVSGSSDGFTDTQYF.

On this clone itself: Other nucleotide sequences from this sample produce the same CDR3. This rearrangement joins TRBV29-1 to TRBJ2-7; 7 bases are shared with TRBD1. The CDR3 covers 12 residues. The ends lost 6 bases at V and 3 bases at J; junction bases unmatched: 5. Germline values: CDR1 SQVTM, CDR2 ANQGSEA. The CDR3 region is CSVGQGDYEQYF. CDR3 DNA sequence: TGCAGCGTGGGTCAGGGGGACTACGAGCAGTACTTC.

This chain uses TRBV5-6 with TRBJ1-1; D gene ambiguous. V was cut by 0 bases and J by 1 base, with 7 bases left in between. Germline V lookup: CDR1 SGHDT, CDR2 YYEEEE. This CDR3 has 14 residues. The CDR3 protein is CASSLAAWNTEAFF. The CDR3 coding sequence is TGTGCCAGCAGCTTGGCTGCTTGGAACACTGAAGCTTTCTTT.

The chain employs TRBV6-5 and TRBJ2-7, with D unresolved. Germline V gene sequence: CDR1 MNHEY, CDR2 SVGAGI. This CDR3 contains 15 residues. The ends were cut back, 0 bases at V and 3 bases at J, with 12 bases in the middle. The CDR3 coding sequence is TGTGCCAGCAGTTACTCGCACCTAGGCCTCTACGAGCAGTACTTC. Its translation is CASSYSHLGLYEQYF.

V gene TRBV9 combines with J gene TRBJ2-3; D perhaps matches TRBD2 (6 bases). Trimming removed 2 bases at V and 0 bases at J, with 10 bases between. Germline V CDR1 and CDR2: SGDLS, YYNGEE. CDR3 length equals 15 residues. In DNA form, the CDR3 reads TGTGCCAGCAGCGTGGAGGGCAAAAGCACAGATACGCAGTATTTT. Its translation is CASSVEGKSTDTQYF.

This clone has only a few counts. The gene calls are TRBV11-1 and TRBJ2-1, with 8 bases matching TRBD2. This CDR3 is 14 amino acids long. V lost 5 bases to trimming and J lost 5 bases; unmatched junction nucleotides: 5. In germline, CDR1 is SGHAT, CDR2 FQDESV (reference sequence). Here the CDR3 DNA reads TGTGCCAGCAGCCGTAGCGGGAACAACAATGAGCAGTTCTTC. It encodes CASSRSGNNNEQFF.

The CDR3 coding sequence is TGTGCCAGCAGTTACCGCTCGGAGCTGTTTTTT. Its protein product is CASSYRSELFF. This sequence joins TRBV6-5 and TRBJ2-2; D uncertain. With 2 bases removed from V and 10 bases from J, the gap between germline ends came to 5 bases. CDR3 size: 11 residues. Germline CDR1 MNHEY, CDR2 SVGAGI.

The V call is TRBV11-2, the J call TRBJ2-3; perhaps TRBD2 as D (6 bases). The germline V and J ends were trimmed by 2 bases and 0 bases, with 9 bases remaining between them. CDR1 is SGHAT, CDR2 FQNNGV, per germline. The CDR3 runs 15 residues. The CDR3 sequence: CASSLSGYSTDTQYF. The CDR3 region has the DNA TGTGCCAGCAGCTTAAGCGGGTACAGCACAGATACGCAGTATTTT.

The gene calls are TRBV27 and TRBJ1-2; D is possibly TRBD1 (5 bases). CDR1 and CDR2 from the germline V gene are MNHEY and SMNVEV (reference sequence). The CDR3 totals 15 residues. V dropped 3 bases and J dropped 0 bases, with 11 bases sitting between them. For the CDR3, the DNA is TGTGCCAGCAGTTTCGTTCAGGGAGCTAACTATGGCTACACCTTC. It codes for CASSFVQGANYGYTF.

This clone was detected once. In DNA form, the CDR3 reads TGTGCCAGCAGCTTAACTCTAGCGGGAGGCCCCCACAATGAGCAGTTCTTC. This codes for CASSLTLAGGPHNEQFF. The chain has TRBV11-2 and TRBJ2-1, with 11 bases identical to TRBD2. This CDR3 region has 17 residues. CDR1 is SGHAT, CDR2 FQNNGV, per germline. With V trimmed by 2 bases and J by 5 bases, 8 bases remained unmatched.